This T cell receptor (beta chain) derives from a study of blood T cell repertoires in COVID-19. Methods used by the authors: Reference gene primers were amplified, and this amplification served to estimate nucleated cell counts. Here immunoSEQ multiplex PCR was the method, and the copy in TCRdb shows in-frame clones only, minus some. Clonal size and the V and J genes are those of that table, whereas D and trimming came from the DNA. The sample consists of 200,000 or so clones, approximately 80% of them appearing once. This CDR3 spans 13 amino acids. CDR1 and CDR2 from the germline V gene are MNHEY and SMNVEV (reference sequence). The germline V and J ends were trimmed by 11 bases and 3 bases, with 14 bases remaining between them.

The genes are TRBV27 and TRBJ1-5; D not certain. The TCR originated in a human donor with acute or convalescent COVID-19. The donor label of this sample is uncertain. Specimen: peripheral blood. CDR3 in amino acids: CAVSPGNNQPQHF. CDR3 in DNA: TGTGCCGTCTCCCCCGGGAACAATCAGCCCCAGCATTTT.